This TCR beta chain was retrieved from a study of response to subunit inactivated influenza vaccine. This CDR3 has 12 amino acids. Germline trimming cut 7 bases from V and 5 bases from J; bases unmatched to any gene: 4. CDR1 is ENHRY and CDR2 is SYGVKD in the germline V gene. Study results and limitations: Authors suggested few new T cells are recruited by each seasonal influenza vaccination.

As to this clonotype: As yet, its antigen is unknown.

TCRdb used MiXCR to reprocess the RT-PCR reads, holding one entry per CDR3 protein. The repertoire holds roughly 760,000 distinct CDR3 sequences, with less than 25% as singletons. The material was PBMCs from blood, obtained around 5 days after vaccination. The V and J genes are TRBV10-3 and TRBJ2-5, with 7 bases aligning to TRBD2. The sequence came from a man aged 45-65 years who received an inactivated influenza vaccine. The DNA for the CDR3 is TGTGCCATCATGGGAGGGGAGGAGACCCAGTACTTC. Its translation is CAIMGGEETQYF.